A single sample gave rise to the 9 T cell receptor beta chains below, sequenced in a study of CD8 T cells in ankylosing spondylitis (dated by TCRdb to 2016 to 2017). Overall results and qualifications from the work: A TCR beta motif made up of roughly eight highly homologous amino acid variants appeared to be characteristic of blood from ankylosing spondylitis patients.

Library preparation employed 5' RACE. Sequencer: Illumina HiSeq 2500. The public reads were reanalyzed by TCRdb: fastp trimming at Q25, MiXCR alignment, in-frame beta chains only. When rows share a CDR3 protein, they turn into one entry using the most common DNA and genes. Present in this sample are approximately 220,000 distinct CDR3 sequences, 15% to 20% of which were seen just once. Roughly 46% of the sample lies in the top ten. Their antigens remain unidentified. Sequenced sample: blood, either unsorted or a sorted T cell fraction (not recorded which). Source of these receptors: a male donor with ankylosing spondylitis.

The DNA of the CDR3 is TGTGCCAGCAGTGAAGGAGGGGACTACAATCAGCCCCAGCATTTT. Encoded protein: CASSEGGDYNQPQHF. The V call is TRBV25-1, the J call TRBJ1-5; a possible D gene is TRBD1 (5 bases). The length of the CDR3 is 15 residues. The germline CDR1 and CDR2 sequences are MGHDK and SYGVNS. V dropped 2 bases and J dropped 3 bases, with 11 bases sitting between them.

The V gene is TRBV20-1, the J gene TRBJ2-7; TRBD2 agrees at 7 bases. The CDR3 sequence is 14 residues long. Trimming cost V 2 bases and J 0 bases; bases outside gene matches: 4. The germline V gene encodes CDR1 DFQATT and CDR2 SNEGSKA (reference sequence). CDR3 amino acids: CSARPPGGSYEQYF. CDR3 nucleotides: TGCAGTGCTAGACCCCCGGGAGGCTCCTACGAGCAGTACTTC.

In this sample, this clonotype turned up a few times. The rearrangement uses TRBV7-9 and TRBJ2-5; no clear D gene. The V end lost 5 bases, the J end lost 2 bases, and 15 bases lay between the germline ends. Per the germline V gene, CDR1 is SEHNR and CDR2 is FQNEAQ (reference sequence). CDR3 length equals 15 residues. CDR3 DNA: TGTGCCAGCAGCGTAGTGAGGCCCCCACAAGAGACCCAGTACTTC. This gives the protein CASSVVRPPQETQYF.

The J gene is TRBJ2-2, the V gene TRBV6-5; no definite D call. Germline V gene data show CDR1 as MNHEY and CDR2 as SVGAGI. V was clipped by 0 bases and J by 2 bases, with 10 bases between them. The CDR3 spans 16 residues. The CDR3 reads CASSYSMQANTGELFF. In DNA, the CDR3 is TGTGCCAGCAGTTACTCGATGCAGGCCAACACCGGGGAGCTGTTTTTT.

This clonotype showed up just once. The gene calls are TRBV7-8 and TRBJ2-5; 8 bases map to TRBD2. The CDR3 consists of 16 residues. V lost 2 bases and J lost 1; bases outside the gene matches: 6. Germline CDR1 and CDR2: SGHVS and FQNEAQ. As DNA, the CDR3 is TGTGCCAGCAGCTTACACCCGGGACTAGTCCAAGAGACCCAGTACTTC. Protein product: CASSLHPGLVQETQYF.

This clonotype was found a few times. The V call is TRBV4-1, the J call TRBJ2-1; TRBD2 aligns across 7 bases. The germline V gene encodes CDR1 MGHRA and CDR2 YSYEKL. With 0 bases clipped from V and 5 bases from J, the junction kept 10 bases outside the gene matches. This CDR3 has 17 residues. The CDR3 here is CASSQDPGGGPDNEQFF. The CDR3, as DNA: TGCGCCAGCAGCCAAGATCCGGGGGGAGGGCCGGACAATGAGCAGTTCTTC.

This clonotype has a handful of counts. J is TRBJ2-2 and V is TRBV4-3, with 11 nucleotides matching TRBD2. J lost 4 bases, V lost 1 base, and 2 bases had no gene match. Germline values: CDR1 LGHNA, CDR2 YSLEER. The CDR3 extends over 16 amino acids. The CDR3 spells CASSQGLAGFTGELFF. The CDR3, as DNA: TGCGCCAGCAGCCAAGGACTAGCGGGGTTCACCGGGGAGCTGTTTTTT.

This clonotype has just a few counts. CDR3 loop: CASSVMGEETQYF. The CDR3 DNA sequence: TGTGCCAGCAGCGTAATGGGGGAGGAGACCCAGTACTTC. This chain links TRBV9 with TRBJ2-5; D is tentatively TRBD1 or TRBD2 (5 bases each). The CDR3 is 13 residues long. V was shortened by 1 base and J by 5 bases, with 9 bases between the two germline ends. Germline CDR1 is SGDLS and CDR2 is YYNGEE.

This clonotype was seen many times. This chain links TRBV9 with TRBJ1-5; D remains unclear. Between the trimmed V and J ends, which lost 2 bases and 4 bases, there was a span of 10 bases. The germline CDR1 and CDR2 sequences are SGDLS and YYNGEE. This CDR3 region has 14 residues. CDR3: CASSVGGPNQPQHF. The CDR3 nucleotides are TGTGCCAGCAGCGTGGGAGGCCCTAATCAGCCCCAGCATTTT.